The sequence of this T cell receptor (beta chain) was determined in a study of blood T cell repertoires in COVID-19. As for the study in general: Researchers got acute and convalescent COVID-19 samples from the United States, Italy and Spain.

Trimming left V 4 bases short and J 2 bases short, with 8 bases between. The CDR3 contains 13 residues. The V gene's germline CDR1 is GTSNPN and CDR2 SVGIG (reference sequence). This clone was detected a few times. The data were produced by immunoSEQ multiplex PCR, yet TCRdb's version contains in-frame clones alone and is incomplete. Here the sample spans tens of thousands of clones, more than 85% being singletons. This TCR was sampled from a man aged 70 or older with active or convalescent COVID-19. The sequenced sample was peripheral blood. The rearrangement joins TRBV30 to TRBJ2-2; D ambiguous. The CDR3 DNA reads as TGTGCCTGGAATATTATCAACACCGGGGAGCTGTTTTTT. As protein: CAWNIINTGELFF.